These 32 T cell receptor beta chains originate from one sample sequenced in a study of T-cell memory formation after mild COVID-19. Each CDR3 protein is one row after TCRdb ran MiXCR on the 5' RACE reads. The profile covers about 400,000 distinct CDR3 sequences, with roughly 24% appearing a single time and 8.8% taken by the ten largest. Sequencing used PBMCs or a T cell subset sorted from them (not recorded which). The receptors shown here come from an adult woman who had mild COVID-19 (a few samples of this study predate the infection). Cell type and time point are not known.

The CDR3 is CASRVDDGYTF. CDR3 nucleotide sequence: TGCGCCAGCAGGGTGGACGATGGCTACACCTTC. The genes are TRBV5-1 and TRBJ1-2; the D is unclear. V lost 5 bases, J lost 6 bases, and 8 bases lay in between. Germline V CDR1 and CDR2: SGHRS, YFSETQ. There are 11 residues in the CDR3.

The chain has TRBV10-2 and TRBJ2-1; maybe TRBD2 (6 bases). Germline values: CDR1 WSHSY, CDR2 SAAADI. This CDR3 has 14 residues. Trimming cost V 11 bases and J 4 bases, with 18 bases left between them. This CDR3 is CAVAEGWKYNEQFF. Here the CDR3 DNA reads TGCGCCGTTGCGGAGGGATGGAAGTACAATGAGCAGTTCTTC.

The chain carries TRBV7-9 and TRBJ1-1; D possibly corresponds to TRBD1 (5 bases). Germline V gene lookup returns CDR1 SEHNR and CDR2 FQNEAQ (reference sequence). Trimming removed 5 bases at V and 5 bases at J, with 15 bases between. The CDR3 extends over 14 amino acids. CDR3 protein: CASSPGSAGTEAFF. CDR3 bases: TGTGCCAGCAGCCCCGGGTCGGCAGGGACTGAAGCTTTCTTT.

This clonotype showed up just a few times. The chain carries TRBV20-1 and TRBJ2-5; possible D gene TRBD1, 6 bases. This CDR3 has 12 residues. Germline V CDR1 and CDR2: DFQATT, SNEGSKA (reference sequence). Trimming left V 7 bases short and J 5 bases short, with 14 bases between. The CDR3 loop is CSGWGPGETQYF. The CDR3 bases are TGCAGTGGTTGGGGGCCCGGGGAGACCCAGTACTTC.

This clonotype was observed a few times. The rearrangement links TRBV3-1 to TRBJ2-5, with a tentative D call TRBD1 (7 bases). Germline V gene lookup returns CDR1 LGHDT and CDR2 YNNKEL (reference sequence). This CDR3 comprises 15 residues. The V end lost 4 bases, the J end lost 5 bases, and 17 bases lay between the germline ends. In nucleotides, the CDR3 is TGTGCCAGCAGCCCGCGGGACAGTTCCGCTGAGACCCAGTACTTC. Encoded protein: CASSPRDSSAETQYF.

This clonotype has more than one count but fewer than ten. This chain joins TRBV3-1 and TRBJ2-2; D not certain. CDR1 is LGHDT and CDR2 is YNNKEL in the germline V gene (reference sequence). The V end was cut by 8 bases, the J end by 7 bases, with 20 bases between. The CDR3 runs to 15 residues. In DNA, the CDR3 is TGTGCCAGCGCCAGATACAGAAGCGCAGGCGGGGAGCTGTTTTTT. This encodes CASARYRSAGGELFF.

This clonotype was observed a handful of times. The rearrangement uses TRBV10-3 and TRBJ1-6; the D gene is possibly TRBD1 (5 bases). CDR3 length: 12 residues. V was trimmed by 7 bases and J by 5 bases, leaving 6 bases between them. The germline V gene has CDR1 ENHRY and CDR2 SYGVKD. The CDR3 DNA reads as TGTGCCATCAAACAGGATAATTCACCCCTCCACTTT. This translates into CAIKQDNSPLHF.

V and J are TRBV10-3 and TRBJ2-5, with 8 bases lining up with TRBD1. There are 15 residues in the CDR3. V trimming: 0 bases; J trimming: 4 bases; junction bases outside the gene matches: 4. Germline assignment: CDR1 ENHRY and CDR2 SYGVKD. This chain's CDR3 is CAISESWGTGETQYF. The CDR3 DNA follows: TGTGCCATCAGTGAGTCTTGGGGGACAGGAGAGACCCAGTACTTC.

This CDR3 is CASSKAGGSTDTQYF. CDR3 DNA: TGTGCCAGTAGTAAAGCGGGGGGGAGCACAGATACGCAGTATTTT. This rearrangement joins TRBV19 to TRBJ2-3; TRBD2 matches 10 bases. The CDR3 consists of 15 residues. Germline V gene data show CDR1 as LNHDA and CDR2 as SQIVND (reference sequence). Losses at the gene ends were 4 bases for V and 0 bases for J; bases not matched to a gene: 1.

This clonotype occurred a few times. The chain joins TRBV7-6 to TRBJ1-6, with D possibly matching TRBD1 (6 bases). Deletions cut 5 bases from V and 7 bases from J, with 9 bases between. CDR1 and CDR2 from the germline V gene are SGHVS and FNYEAQ. The CDR3 totals 13 residues. CDR3 amino acids: CASSGTGNSPLHF. The CDR3 DNA sequence: TGTGCCAGCAGCGGCACAGGGAATTCACCCCTCCACTTT.

This clonotype was detected only a few times. CDR3 amino acids: CASSLAGTEVDEKLFF. CDR3 DNA sequence: TGTGCCAGCAGCTTGGCCGGGACGGAGGTGGATGAAAAACTGTTTTTT. This chain connects TRBV5-4 to TRBJ1-4, with TRBD1 as a possible D gene (5 bases). Germline CDR1 reads SGHNT; CDR2 reads YYREEE (reference sequence). V lost 0 bases to trimming and J lost 6 bases, with 15 bases between them. This CDR3 comprises 16 residues.

This clonotype was found a few times. V and J are TRBV5-1 and TRBJ2-7; D not resolved. This CDR3 has 15 residues. Germline V gene data show CDR1 as SGHRS and CDR2 as YFSETQ. Trimming shortened V by 4 bases and J by 2 bases, and 16 bases separated the two germline ends. In DNA form, the CDR3 reads TGCGCCAGCAGCCCCCGTCTGCATACGACCTACGAGCAGTACTTC. Translated, it gives CASSPRLHTTYEQYF.

This chain links TRBV19 with TRBJ2-1; perhaps TRBD1 as D (6 bases). This CDR3 is 16 amino acids long. V was pared by 3 bases and J by 2 bases, with 14 bases between. Germline V gene data show CDR1 as LNHDA and CDR2 as SQIVND (reference sequence). The CDR3 sequence is CASSIPGWTAYNEQFF. The CDR3 DNA follows: TGTGCCAGTAGTATTCCGGGGTGGACAGCCTACAATGAGCAGTTCTTC.

The gene calls are TRBV2 and TRBJ2-1; TRBD2 matches 11 bases. V lost 9 bases, J lost 5 bases, and 6 bases stayed unmatched. Germline values: CDR1 SNHLY, CDR2 FYNNEI. There are 14 residues in the CDR3. As DNA, the CDR3 is TGTGCCAGTCCACTACTAGCGGGAGACAATGAGCAGTTCTTC. Residues: CASPLLAGDNEQFF.

With respect to this clonotype: One end of the junction does not line up with germline, which may come from a read error. The chain recombines TRBV12-3 or TRBV12-4 with TRBJ2-7; D gene ambiguous. There are 13 residues in the CDR3. The CDR3 bases are TGTGCCAGCAGTTCTGGGTCCTCCTACGATCAGTACTTC. Translating it yields CASSSGSSYDQYF.

This clonotype came up a few times. The chain recombines TRBV18 with TRBJ1-6; D not resolved. Germline V CDR1 and CDR2: KGHSH, LQKENI. With 0 bases removed from V and 10 bases from J, the gap between germline ends came to 13 bases. The CDR3 totals 15 residues. CDR3 in DNA: TGTGCCAGCTCACCACCGAACGGCAATGCCTCACCCCTCCACTTT. Translating gives CASSPPNGNASPLHF.

This clonotype was counted between two and nine times. The chain is built from TRBV29-1 and TRBJ2-1; D is perhaps TRBD1 (6 bases). Germline V CDR1 and CDR2: SQVTM, ANQGSEA. This CDR3 is built from 18 residues. Between the trimmed V and J ends, which lost 1 base and 1 base, there was a span of 20 bases. The CDR3 DNA reads as TGCAGCGTTGAAGGCGGAGTTCTGGGCAGGGGATCCTACAATGAGCAGTTCTTC. Amino acids: CSVEGGVLGRGSYNEQFF.

The rearrangement uses TRBV7-2 and TRBJ1-2; TRBD1 agrees at 7 bases. Germline values: CDR1 SGHTA, CDR2 FQGNSA. The CDR3 extends over 14 amino acids. V lost 4 bases, J lost 4 bases, and 6 bases stayed unmatched. The CDR3 is CASSSFTGVYGYTF. The CDR3 DNA follows: TGTGCCAGCAGCTCCTTTACAGGGGTCTATGGCTACACCTTC.

This clonotype turned up a few times. The chain joins TRBV5-1 to TRBJ2-1; 8 bases are shared with TRBD2. Germline lookup yields CDR1 SGHRS and CDR2 YFSETQ. CDR3 length: 16 residues. With 0 bases clipped from V and 7 bases from J, the junction kept 9 bases outside the gene matches. The CDR3 nucleotides read TGCGCCAGCAGCTTGGAGACTAGCGACTGGGGTAATGAGCAGTTCTTC. As protein: CASSLETSDWGNEQFF.

This clonotype was counted only a few times. This chain links TRBV24-1 with TRBJ2-5; no firm D call. The length of the CDR3 is 12 residues. Between the trimmed V and J ends, which lost 9 bases and 4 bases, there was a span of 11 bases. CDR1 is KGHDR and CDR2 is SFDVKD in the germline V gene. DNA of the CDR3: TGTGCCACCCAAGGCTTTGGAGAGACCCAGTACTTC. Its translation: CATQGFGETQYF.

CDR3 in DNA: TGTGCCAGCACCCCCCACCCAGAAGGCTATGGCTACACCTTC. It specifies CASTPHPEGYGYTF. The V gene is TRBV27, the J gene TRBJ1-2; D uncertain. Germline V lookup: CDR1 MNHEY, CDR2 SMNVEV (reference sequence). V lost 7 bases to trimming and J lost 4 bases, with 16 bases between them. This CDR3 spans 14 amino acids.

This clonotype was detected only a few times. The chain uses TRBV4-3 and TRBJ2-1, with 10 nucleotides matching TRBD2. The V and J ends lost 1 base and 7 bases, in that order; junction bases with no gene match: 10. The germline V gene has CDR1 LGHNA and CDR2 YSLEER. This CDR3 region has 17 residues. The CDR3 bases are TGCGCCAGCAGCCAAGCTGCTAGCGGGAGAGTAGGGAATGAGCAGTTCTTC. This sequence encodes CASSQAASGRVGNEQFF.

This clonotype was seen a few times. The chain has TRBV7-2 and TRBJ2-1; 10 bases agree with TRBD1. The germline V gene has CDR1 SGHTA and CDR2 FQGNSA. The CDR3 consists of 17 residues. Germline trimming cut 5 bases from V and 6 bases from J; bases unmatched to any gene: 13. As DNA, the CDR3 is TGTGCCAGCAGCCTGGACCATACCGGGACAGGGGCCAATGAGCAGTTCTTC. It specifies CASSLDHTGTGANEQFF.

V usage is TRBV3-1 and J usage is TRBJ2-3; possible D gene TRBD2, 7 bases. The CDR3 consists of 14 residues. CDR1 is LGHDT and CDR2 is YNNKEL in the germline V gene (reference sequence). V was trimmed by 6 bases and J by 2 bases, leaving 12 bases between them. For the CDR3, the DNA is TGTGCCAGCAGTGCGGGGGCCCTCACAGATACGCAGTATTTT. Translated: CASSAGALTDTQYF.

The rearrangement links TRBV7-2 to TRBJ2-3, with TRBD2 matching 10 bases. Germline CDR1 and CDR2: SGHTA and FQGNSA. The CDR3 has 16 amino acids. Trimming cost V 6 bases and J 2 bases; bases outside gene matches: 8. The CDR3 loop reads CASSPGLAVITDTQYF. The CDR3 nucleotides read TGTGCCAGCAGTCCCGGACTAGCGGTAATCACAGATACGCAGTATTTT. Based on the CDR3 plus reference TRBV7-2 and TRBJ2-3, the full variable domain is GAGVSQSPSNKVTEKGKDVELRCDPISGHTALYWYRQSLGQGLEFLIYFQGNSAPDKSGLPSDRFSAERTGGSVSTLTIQRTQQEDSAVYLCASSPGLAVITDTQYFGPGTRLTVL.

There are a few counts of this clonotype. The rearrangement joins TRBV29-1 to TRBJ1-2, with unresolved D. V was shortened by 7 bases and J by 4 bases, with 10 bases between the two germline ends. The germline gives CDR1 SQVTM, CDR2 ANQGSEA. The CDR3 totals 11 residues. The CDR3 DNA reads as TGCAGCGCCATTGTCGCCTATGGCTACACCTTC. Protein product: CSAIVAYGYTF. Together with reference TRBV29-1 and TRBJ1-2, the CDR3 gives the full variable domain: SAVISQKPSRDICQRGTSLTIQCQVDSQVTMMFWYRQQPGQSLTLIATANQGSEATYESGFVIDKFPISRPNLTFSTLTVSNMSPEDSSIYLCSAIVAYGYTFGSGTRLTVV.

This chain uses TRBV5-8 with TRBJ2-7; 8 positions match TRBD2. From germline, CDR1 is SGHTS and CDR2 YDEGEE. The CDR3 totals 15 residues. Losses at the gene ends were 2 bases for V and 3 bases for J; bases not matched to a gene: 7. The CDR3 DNA is TGTGCCAGCAGCTTTCCGGGACTAGTGCGCTACGAGCAGTACTTC. It codes for CASSFPGLVRYEQYF.

The genes are TRBV18 and TRBJ2-1, with 9 bases aligning to TRBD2. The germline V gene encodes CDR1 KGHSH and CDR2 LQKENI. V shed 2 bases and J 7 bases; nucleotides not matched to a gene: 12. The CDR3 is 17 residues long. This CDR3 reads CASSPARREGLRNEQFF. The CDR3 DNA reads as TGTGCCAGCTCACCAGCGAGGCGGGAGGGCCTAAGGAATGAGCAGTTCTTC.

The chain combines TRBV20-1 with TRBJ2-7, with D possibly matching TRBD1 (5 bases). V was trimmed by 0 bases and J by 4 bases, leaving 10 bases between them. This CDR3 region has 13 residues. Germline-derived CDR1 and CDR2 are DFQATT and SNEGSKA (reference sequence). In DNA form, the CDR3 reads TGCAGTGCTAGAGATCCCAGGGCTTACGAGCAGTACTTC. Protein: CSARDPRAYEQYF.

The rearrangement joins TRBV5-5 to TRBJ2-3; D is undetermined. Trimming left V 2 bases short and J 6 bases short, with 10 bases between. The CDR3 totals 13 residues. Germline lookup yields CDR1 SGHKS and CDR2 YYEKEE (reference sequence). The chain's CDR3 is CASSFTEYDTQYF. As DNA, the CDR3 is TGTGCCAGCAGCTTTACAGAATACGATACGCAGTATTTT. Full variable domain (missing parts from reference TRBV5-5 and TRBJ2-3): DAGVTQSPTHLIKTRGQQVTLRCSPISGHKSVSWYQQVLGQGPQFIFQYYEKEERGRGNFPDRFSARQFPNYSSELNVNALLLGDSALYLCASSFTEYDTQYFGPGTRLTVL.

This clonotype was counted only a few times. The V gene is TRBV5-1, the J gene TRBJ2-3; D ambiguous. The CDR3 totals 12 residues. V lost 0 bases, J lost 7 bases, and 6 bases lay in between. Germline CDR1 is SGHRS and CDR2 is YFSETQ. CDR3 nucleotide sequence: TGCGCCAGCAGCTTGGAGCAATATACGCAGTATTTT. Translated: CASSLEQYTQYF.

This chain joins TRBV4-2 and TRBJ2-7; D not resolved. The length of the CDR3 is 16 residues. Trimming took off 1 base at V and 0 bases at J, with 13 bases between the two ends. Germline V gives CDR1 LGHNA, CDR2 YNFKEQ. DNA of the CDR3: TGTGCCAGCAGCCAAGGGCTGAGTGGGCTCTCCTACGAGCAGTACTTC. This translates into CASSQGLSGLSYEQYF.